This passage covers 32 T cell receptor beta chains from one sample sequenced in a study of blood T cell repertoires in COVID-19. Assay: immunoSEQ multiplex PCR; the TCRdb copy retains only in-frame clones and omits some. This table has about 220,000 clones, roughly 90% appearing once. Material: PBMCs or T cells enriched from blood (not recorded which). Every receptor here comes from a man aged 25-40 years who had been exposed to COVID-19.

This clone was detected once. The V and J genes are TRBV27 and TRBJ2-1; no firm D call. Germline CDR1 MNHEY, CDR2 SMNVEV (reference sequence). The CDR3 sequence is 16 residues long. Trimming stripped 1 base from V and 4 bases from J, with 14 bases between. The DNA for the CDR3 is TGTGCCAGCAGTTTATACATGGGCCAGAATTACAATGAGCAGTTCTTC. This gives the protein CASSLYMGQNYNEQFF.

The chain is built from TRBV10-1 and TRBJ2-3; D might be TRBD1 (6 bases). The CDR3 spans 17 residues. CDR1 WNHNN and CDR2 SYGVQD come from the germline V gene (reference sequence). V lost 2 bases and J lost 3, with 18 bases in between. Here the CDR3 DNA reads TGCGCCAGCAGTGAGCCAGGGGAGCTAACCTCGACAGATACGCAGTATTTT. It translates to CASSEPGELTSTDTQYF.

The genes are TRBV7-9 and TRBJ2-5; 12 bases agree with TRBD2. This CDR3 is built from 14 residues. The trim removed 3 bases at V and 5 bases at J, leaving 1 base unmatched. Looked up from germline, CDR1 is SEHNR and CDR2 is FQNEAQ (reference sequence). CDR3 in DNA: TGTGCCAGCAGCTTCGGACTAGCGGGGGAGACCCAGTACTTC. Translating it yields CASSFGLAGETQYF.

The chain uses TRBV6-2 or TRBV6-3 and TRBJ2-3; no firm D call. V lost 5 bases and J lost 3, with 3 bases in between. The V gene's germline CDR1 is MNHEY and CDR2 SVGEGT. The CDR3 runs 11 residues. The CDR3: CASSRTDTQYF. The CDR3, as DNA: TGTGCCAGCAGTCGTACAGATACGCAGTATTTT.

This clone has only a few counts. The V and J genes are TRBV29-1 and TRBJ2-4; D perhaps matches TRBD1 (5 bases). V dropped 6 bases and J dropped 0 bases, with 12 bases sitting between them. The CDR3 loop spans 14 amino acids. The germline V gene has CDR1 SQVTM and CDR2 ANQGSEA. CDR3 region: CSVRTLLAKNIQYF. CDR3 sequence (DNA): TGCAGCGTCCGGACACTTTTAGCCAAAAACATTCAGTACTTC.

V is TRBV7-9 and J is TRBJ1-2; 7 nucleotides agree with TRBD1. The CDR3 has 19 residues. Trimming cost V 6 bases and J 0 bases; bases outside gene matches: 19. Germline V gives CDR1 SEHNR, CDR2 FQNEAQ (reference sequence). The CDR3 sequence: CASRPRTGQPVPANYGYTF. DNA for the CDR3: TGTGCCAGCAGGCCGAGGACAGGACAGCCAGTGCCAGCTAACTATGGCTACACCTTC.

J is TRBJ1-1 and V is TRBV4-1; D possibly corresponds to TRBD1 (6 bases). Deletions cut 4 bases from V and 0 bases from J, with 15 bases between. This CDR3 has 16 amino acids. CDR1 is MGHRA and CDR2 is YSYEKL in the germline V gene. The CDR3 protein is CASSLEGGGMNTEAFF. The CDR3 region has the DNA TGCGCCAGCAGCCTCGAGGGAGGGGGAATGAACACTGAAGCTTTCTTT.

V and J are TRBV19 and TRBJ1-1, with D unclear. CDR1 is LNHDA and CDR2 is SQIVND in the germline V gene (reference sequence). This CDR3 contains 13 residues. Deletions cut 7 bases from V and 0 bases from J, with 9 bases between. As DNA, the CDR3 is TGTGCCAGTACCCGACAAATGAACACTGAAGCTTTCTTT. Translated, it gives CASTRQMNTEAFF.

The rearrangement uses TRBV19 and TRBJ1-6; D call uncertain. Trimming took 7 bases from V and 5 from J, leaving 15 bases between them. The CDR3 is 15 residues long. The germline CDR1 and CDR2 sequences are LNHDA and SQIVND (reference sequence). CDR3 coding DNA: TGTGCCAGTACCCCCGGCGGGAGAGATAATTCACCCCTCCACTTT. It yields the protein CASTPGGRDNSPLHF.

The genes are TRBV2 and TRBJ1-4; D is perhaps TRBD1 (5 bases). CDR1 is SNHLY, CDR2 FYNNEI, per germline. V was trimmed by 7 bases and J by 7 bases, leaving 16 bases between them. The CDR3 length is 14 residues. As DNA, the CDR3 is TGTGCCAGCAAGCCCGGCGGGACCTTTGAAAAACTGTTTTTT. Protein product: CASKPGGTFEKLFF.

The chain couples TRBV4-1 to TRBJ1-5; tentative D call: TRBD1 (6 bases). V dropped 0 bases and J dropped 6 bases, with 6 bases sitting between them. The CDR3 has 13 residues. Germline CDR1 and CDR2: MGHRA and YSYEKL. In DNA, the CDR3 is TGCGCCAGCAGCCAAGAGGGGGCTCAGCCCCAGCATTTT. Amino acids: CASSQEGAQPQHF.

The chain joins TRBV6-5 to TRBJ1-6; unclear D gene. There are 15 residues in the CDR3. Deletions cut 6 bases from V and 10 bases from J, with 19 bases between. Germline values: CDR1 MNHEY, CDR2 SVGAGI. Here the CDR3 DNA reads TGTGCCAGCAGAAGTAGTCGAGGAGTTAACTCACCCCTCCACTTT. Its protein is CASRSSRGVNSPLHF.

This rearrangement joins TRBV5-1 to TRBJ2-1; a possible D gene is TRBD2 (6 bases). Germline loops: CDR1 SGHRS, CDR2 YFSETQ. This CDR3 comprises 14 residues. Trimming removed 2 bases at V and 5 bases at J, with 11 bases between. The CDR3 sequence: CASSFWTGDNEQFF. The CDR3 coding sequence is TGCGCCAGCAGCTTCTGGACGGGAGACAATGAGCAGTTCTTC.

V and J are TRBV5-1 and TRBJ2-7; D could derive from TRBD1 or TRBD2 (10 bases each). CDR1 and CDR2 (germline): SGHRS, YFSETQ. The length of the CDR3 is 19 residues. The V gene lost 3 bases and the J gene lost 1 base, with 26 bases spanning the gap. The CDR3 region is CASSSTGGSSGGQSYEQYF. The CDR3 DNA reads TGCGCCAGCAGCTCGACAGGGGGCTCTAGCGGGGGCCAATCCTACGAGCAGTACTTC.

The rearrangement links TRBV7-9 to TRBJ1-6; D remains unclear. There are 16 residues in the CDR3. The germline V and J ends were trimmed by 4 bases and 7 bases, with 17 bases remaining between them. CDR1 is SEHNR, CDR2 FQNEAQ, per germline (reference sequence). The CDR3 DNA reads as TGTGCCAGCAGCTCACGGGATCCCCGAAGCAATTCACCCCTCCACTTT. Translated, it gives CASSSRDPRSNSPLHF.

The rearrangement uses TRBV4-3 and TRBJ1-4; weak D call: TRBD1 (5 bases). The CDR3 contains 13 residues. V gave up 0 bases and J gave up 7 bases, with 6 bases separating them. Germline V gene lookup returns CDR1 LGHNA and CDR2 YSLEER. CDR3 loop: CASSQEGGEKLFF. For the CDR3, the DNA is TGCGCCAGCAGCCAAGAGGGGGGTGAAAAACTGTTTTTT.

In DNA, the CDR3 is TGTGCCAGCAGCGTAGACGGGGAAACCTATGGCTACACCTTC. This gives the protein CASSVDGETYGYTF. This chain uses TRBV9 with TRBJ1-2; unclear D gene. Looked up from germline, CDR1 is SGDLS and CDR2 is YYNGEE. This CDR3 comprises 14 residues. V was cut by 0 bases and J by 4 bases, with 10 bases left in between. Using reference TRBV9 and TRBJ1-2 for the parts outside the CDR3, the full variable domain is DSGVTQTPKHLITATGQRVTLRCSPRSGDLSVYWYQQSLDQGLQFLIQYYNGEERAKGNILERFSAQQFPDLHSELNLSSLELGDSALYFCASSVDGETYGYTFGSGTRLTVV.

This clone was seen once. The V gene is TRBV5-1, the J gene TRBJ1-4; 7 nucleotides agree with TRBD1. CDR3 length equals 14 residues. Germline CDR1 is SGHRS and CDR2 is YFSETQ. V lost 4 bases and J lost 6; bases outside the gene matches: 6. CDR3 residues: CASSKTGEDEKLFF. CDR3 DNA: TGCGCCAGCAGCAAAACAGGGGAGGATGAAAAACTGTTTTTT.

The rearrangement joins TRBV5-4 to TRBJ2-5; tentatively, D is TRBD2 (7 bases). CDR3 length: 16 amino acids. Per germline, CDR1 SGHNT and CDR2 YYREEE (reference sequence). V was clipped by 4 bases and J by 3 bases, with 19 bases between them. CDR3 protein: CASSPRGGEREETQYF. Written as DNA, the CDR3 is TGTGCCAGCAGCCCAAGGGGGGGAGAGAGGGAAGAGACCCAGTACTTC.

The V gene is TRBV19, the J gene TRBJ1-1; 8 bases are a match to TRBD1. Germline V gene sequence: CDR1 LNHDA, CDR2 SQIVND (reference sequence). This CDR3 is built from 15 residues. V gave up 3 bases and J gave up 1 base; unmatched junction bases: 4. Here the CDR3 reads CASSIQGAKNTEAFF. CDR3 nucleotides: TGTGCCAGTAGTATCCAGGGGGCTAAGAACACTGAAGCTTTCTTT.

The chain couples TRBV5-6 to TRBJ2-3; 9 bases are shared with TRBD2. Losses at the gene ends were 6 bases for V and 2 bases for J; bases not matched to a gene: 13. From germline, CDR1 is SGHDT and CDR2 YYEEEE. The CDR3 is 17 residues long. For the CDR3, the DNA is TGTGCCAGCAATCTTTGGTCGGGACTAGCCATCACAGATACGCAGTATTTT. It translates to CASNLWSGLAITDTQYF.

This sequence joins TRBV6-2 or TRBV6-3 and TRBJ1-5; 7 bases fit TRBD1. V dropped 5 bases and J dropped 7; count of bases not matched to a gene: 11. CDR1 is MNHEY, CDR2 SVGEGT, per germline. The CDR3 contains 15 residues. The CDR3 here is CASSDLQQGPQPQHF. The DNA of the CDR3 is TGTGCCAGCAGTGACTTGCAACAGGGGCCCCAGCCCCAGCATTTT.

V and J are TRBV6-1 and TRBJ1-2; 7 nucleotides agree with TRBD1. Trimming cost V 0 bases and J 4 bases; bases outside gene matches: 2. Germline CDR1 and CDR2: MNHNS and SASEGT. The CDR3 totals 14 residues. The CDR3 region is CASSEAGDSYGYTF. As DNA, the CDR3 is TGTGCCAGCAGTGAAGCGGGGGACAGCTATGGCTACACCTTC.

The rearrangement links TRBV4-1 to TRBJ1-5; D might be TRBD1 (6 bases). The length of the CDR3 is 13 residues. The germline V gene has CDR1 MGHRA and CDR2 YSYEKL. Deletions cut 4 bases from V and 4 bases from J, with 8 bases between. The CDR3 nucleotides read TGCGCCAGCAGCCTCACAGGGAATCAGCCCCAGCATTTT. Encoded protein: CASSLTGNQPQHF.

The gene calls are TRBV18 and TRBJ1-4; a possible D gene is TRBD1 (6 bases). Germline-derived CDR1 and CDR2 are KGHSH and LQKENI. The CDR3 has 13 amino acids. Between the trimmed V and J ends, which lost 3 bases and 6 bases, there was a span of 8 bases. CDR3 DNA sequence: TGTGCCAGCTCACCGAGACAGGATGAAAAACTGTTTTTT. It codes for CASSPRQDEKLFF.

The chain joins TRBV7-2 to TRBJ1-1; tentatively, D is TRBD1 (5 bases). V was trimmed by 3 bases and J by 5 bases, leaving 10 bases between them. The germline V gene has CDR1 SGHTA and CDR2 FQGNSA. The CDR3 is 13 amino acids. CDR3 DNA: TGTGCCAGCAGCTTTGGACAAAGGACTGAAGCTTTCTTT. This gives the protein CASSFGQRTEAFF.

The chain links TRBV3-1 (or the pseudogene TRBV3-2) to TRBJ1-2; unclear D gene. The germline CDR1 and CDR2 sequences are LGHDT and YNNKEL (reference sequence). V lost 6 bases and J 8 bases, leaving 10 bases between the germline ends. This CDR3 comprises 11 residues. The CDR3 sequence: CASRGSGGYTF. The CDR3 region has the DNA TGTGCCAGCAGAGGCTCGGGGGGCTACACCTTC.

The chain employs TRBV5-1 and TRBJ2-7, with 7 positions matching TRBD1. The CDR3 has 13 amino acids. The J segment lost 7 bases and the V segment lost 4 bases, leaving 8 bases of the junction unmatched. CDR1 is SGHRS, CDR2 YFSETQ, per germline. CDR3 loop: CASSPYLDREQYF. CDR3 DNA: TGCGCCAGCAGCCCCTACCTGGACAGGGAGCAGTACTTC.

The chain combines TRBV6-4 with TRBJ1-2, with D possibly matching TRBD1 (5 bases). Trimming removed 5 bases at V and 1 base at J, with 8 bases between. Germline-derived CDR1 and CDR2 are MRHNA and SNTAGT. The CDR3 contains 13 residues. The CDR3 here is CASSIDSNYGYTF. In DNA, the CDR3 is TGTGCCAGCAGTATCGACAGTAACTATGGCTACACCTTC.

This clone was seen once. This chain links TRBV28 with TRBJ2-2; 8 bases align to TRBD2. With V trimmed by 6 bases and J by 1 base, 13 bases remained unmatched. CDR1 and CDR2 from the germline V gene are MDHEN and SYDVKM. This CDR3 is built from 18 residues. CDR3 in amino acids: CASSHSGAGPLNTGELFF. In DNA form, the CDR3 reads TGTGCCAGCAGCCATAGCGGGGCCGGGCCATTGAACACCGGGGAGCTGTTTTTT.

A remark on this clone: One end of the junction is discordant with germline, which a read error may explain. The chain employs TRBV14 and TRBJ2-1; D is perhaps TRBD2 (8 bases). Germline lookup yields CDR1 SGHDN and CDR2 FVKESK. The CDR3 runs to 14 residues. Here the CDR3 reads CASSQDYRGGQWIF. As DNA, the CDR3 is TGTGCCAGCAGCCAAGATTATCGGGGGGGACAGTGGATCTTC.

The CDR3 DNA sequence: TGTGCCAGCAGCCAAGTAGGCGGACACCACAACTATGGCTACACCTTC. Protein sequence: CASSQVGGHHNYGYTF. The rearrangement links TRBV14 to TRBJ1-2; possible D gene TRBD1, 5 bases. The germline V gene has CDR1 SGHDN and CDR2 FVKESK. V was pared by 1 base and J by 2 bases, with 14 bases between. CDR3 length: 16 residues. Full variable domain (remainder filled in from reference TRBV14 and TRBJ1-2): EAGVTQFPSHSVIEKGQTVTLRCDPISGHDNLYWYRRVMGKEIKFLLHFVKESKQDESGMPNNRFLAERTGGTYSTLKVQPAELEDSGVYFCASSQVGGHHNYGYTFGSGTRLTVV.